Following are 4 T cell receptor beta chains from one sample sequenced in a study of cytotoxic CD8 clonotypes in ibrutinib-treated CLL. TCRdb's copy holds only in-frame clones and misses some; the assay was immunoSEQ multiplex PCR. The top ten clones hold about a fifth of a sample with 43,000 or so clones, 65% to 70% of them seen once. The sequences come from PBMCs, collected after 24 months of ibrutinib treatment. Receptor source: a human donor with chronic lymphocytic leukemia.

This CDR3 is CASSRGQGAGYTF. In DNA, the CDR3 is TGTGCCAGCAGTCGGGGACAGGGGGCTGGCTACACCTTC. The rearrangement joins TRBV6-5 to TRBJ1-2, with 12 positions matching TRBD1. CDR1 is MNHEY, CDR2 SVGAGI, per germline. The CDR3 is 13 amino acids. Unmatched junction bases numbered 2, after V lost 5 bases and J lost 7 bases.

This clone was observed a handful of times. The V and J genes are TRBV19 and TRBJ2-1; a weak D match, TRBD2 (6 bases). Trimming left V 10 bases short and J 9 bases short, with 16 bases between. The CDR3 sequence is 12 residues long. Germline V gene data show CDR1 as LNHDA and CDR2 as SQIVND (reference sequence). The CDR3 DNA reads as TGTGCCACTACGACTAGATTTAGTGAGCAGTTCTTC. Its protein product is CATTTRFSEQFF.

The chain combines TRBV7-2 with TRBJ1-1; D possibly corresponds to TRBD1 (5 bases). Trimming removed 3 bases at V and 1 base at J, with 12 bases between. The CDR3 sequence is 15 residues long. Germline-derived CDR1 and CDR2 are SGHTA and FQGNSA. CDR3 nucleotides: TGTGCCAGCAGCTTGCAAGGGAGGGGGAACACTGAAGCTTTCTTT. It encodes CASSLQGRGNTEAFF.

This clone occurred many times. DNA of the CDR3: TGCGCCAGCAGCGGGCCCGGGACAGGGAACACTGAAGCTTTCTTT. Translated: CASSGPGTGNTEAFF. V usage is TRBV5-1 and J usage is TRBJ1-1; 8 bases are a match to TRBD1. Germline-derived CDR1 and CDR2 are SGHRS and YFSETQ. The CDR3 is 15 amino acids. Losses at the gene ends were 4 bases for V and 1 base for J; bases not matched to a gene: 6.